The 19 T cell receptor beta chains given below trace back to one sample, sequenced in a study of cytomegalovirus exposure and HLA in healthy donors. Vbeta (60) and Jbeta (13) primers were used in the PCR. The method was immunoSEQ multiplex PCR; TCRdb's version includes in-frame clones alone and lacks a portion of them. The table includes about 140,000 clones, approximately 82% detected once. Material for sequencing was PBMCs. All receptors derive from a woman in her forties in good health and CMV-seronegative.

V usage is TRBV4-2 and J usage is TRBJ2-3, with D tentatively TRBD2 (6 bases). The CDR3 sequence is 15 residues long. Per the germline V gene, CDR1 is LGHNA and CDR2 is YNFKEQ. Trimming removed 2 bases from V and 2 bases from J, with 11 bases in between. The chain's CDR3 is CASSQPGLPTDTQYF. The DNA of the CDR3 is TGTGCCAGCAGCCAACCGGGACTGCCCACAGATACGCAGTATTTT.

The genes are TRBV27 and TRBJ2-5; 9 positions match TRBD1. CDR1 and CDR2 from the germline V gene are MNHEY and SMNVEV (reference sequence). After removal of 6 bases from V and 5 bases from J, the junction contained 16 bases not matched to a gene. The CDR3 consists of 17 residues. Written as DNA, the CDR3 is TGTGCCAGCAGAACTATCATGAAGGACAGGGGAGTTGAGACCCAGTACTTC. It codes for CASRTIMKDRGVETQYF.

This clone was seen more than once but under ten times. The V gene is TRBV30, the J gene TRBJ1-1; no definite D call. This CDR3 contains 12 residues. The V and J ends lost 1 base and 4 bases respectively, with 7 bases between them. The germline CDR1 and CDR2 sequences are GTSNPN and SVGIG (reference sequence). DNA of the CDR3: TGTGCCTGGAGTGACAGATTCACTGAAGCTTTCTTT. Its translation: CAWSDRFTEAFF.

The CDR3 DNA follows: TGTGCCAGCAGTTCCCGGGGGGGACCTCAAGAGACCCAGTACTTC. This sequence encodes CASSSRGGPQETQYF. The genes are TRBV7-2 and TRBJ2-5; 8 bases align to TRBD2. CDR1 SGHTA and CDR2 FQGNSA come from the germline V gene. V was pared by 6 bases and J by 2 bases, with 8 bases of the junction left unmatched. The CDR3 is made up of 15 amino acids.

The chain carries TRBV28 and TRBJ1-4; D remains ambiguous. Trimming shortened V by 5 bases and J by 8 bases, and 18 bases separated the two germline ends. CDR1 and CDR2 from the germline V gene are MDHEN and SYDVKM. The CDR3 consists of 15 residues. This chain's CDR3 is CASSLAGPNSEKLFF. The CDR3 nucleotides read TGTGCCAGCAGTCTTGCGGGCCCCAATAGCGAAAAACTGTTTTTT.

The chain recombines TRBV14 with TRBJ2-1; TRBD2 matches 13 bases. Unmatched junction bases numbered 21, after V lost 4 bases and J lost 9 bases. The CDR3 runs 20 residues. Per the germline V gene, CDR1 is SGHDN and CDR2 is FVKESK. As DNA, the CDR3 is TGTGCCAGCAGCCCCACTTATCAAGCCGGGACTAGCGGGATTCGCGGTGAGCAGTTCTTC. Translated, it gives CASSPTYQAGTSGIRGEQFF.

The chain combines TRBV11-2 with TRBJ2-3; D is perhaps TRBD2 (5 bases). Trimming took off 5 bases at V and 4 bases at J, with 22 bases between the two ends. There are 17 residues in the CDR3. Germline lookup yields CDR1 SGHAT and CDR2 FQNNGV. The CDR3 protein is CASSMPLGGGVSDTQYF. The CDR3 DNA reads as TGTGCCAGCAGCATGCCTTTAGGAGGTGGGGTTTCAGATACGCAGTATTTT.

This clone has a single count. The V call is TRBV28, the J call TRBJ2-6; D unresolved. Germline CDR1 is MDHEN and CDR2 is SYDVKM. V lost 6 bases and J lost 0, with 9 bases in between. The CDR3 has 15 amino acids. This CDR3 is CASRLTGSGANVLTF. The CDR3 coding sequence is TGTGCCAGCAGACTGACGGGCTCTGGGGCCAACGTCCTGACTTTC.

The chain links TRBV7-9 to TRBJ1-2, with D unresolved. CDR3 length equals 17 residues. CDR1 SEHNR and CDR2 FQNEAQ come from the germline V gene (reference sequence). Trimming removed 5 bases at V and 8 bases at J, with 27 bases between. The CDR3 spells CASSPPLTGKTNVGYTF. DNA for the CDR3: TGTGCCAGCAGCCCCCCCCTCACGGGGAAAACAAATGTGGGCTACACCTTC.

This chain connects TRBV10-1 to TRBJ2-7; TRBD1 matches at 8 bases. CDR3 size: 15 residues. Trimming cost V 2 bases and J 3 bases; bases outside gene matches: 6. CDR1 is WNHNN, CDR2 SYGVQD, per germline (reference sequence). The CDR3 DNA follows: TGCGCCAGCAGTGAGAGCCCGGACAGGGACTACGAGCAGTACTTC. It translates to CASSESPDRDYEQYF.

The rearrangement joins TRBV15 to TRBJ2-7, with D tentatively TRBD1 (6 bases). Trimming shortened V by 5 bases and J by 3 bases, and 14 bases separated the two germline ends. CDR1 is LNHNV and CDR2 is YYDKDF in the germline V gene (reference sequence). The CDR3 has 14 residues. This CDR3 reads CATSLYRESYEQYF. The CDR3 region has the DNA TGTGCCACCAGCCTTTACAGGGAAAGCTACGAGCAGTACTTC.

This CDR3 reads CASSRQARETQYF. In DNA form, the CDR3 reads TGTGCCAGCAGCCGACAGGCACGGGAGACCCAGTACTTC. The V and J genes are TRBV7-2 and TRBJ2-5; the D gene is possibly TRBD1 (6 bases). The CDR3 extends over 13 amino acids. Germline CDR1 is SGHTA and CDR2 is FQGNSA. V was clipped by 5 bases and J by 5 bases, with 12 bases between them.

This clone has just one count. CDR3 sequence reads: CASSLWTAPRDTQYF. The CDR3 region has the DNA TGCGCCAGCAGCTTGTGGACTGCCCCAAGAGATACGCAGTATTTT. The chain carries TRBV5-1 and TRBJ2-3; a weak D match, TRBD2 (5 bases). The CDR3 runs 15 residues. Per germline, CDR1 SGHRS and CDR2 YFSETQ. V was cut by 1 base and J by 5 bases, with 14 bases left in between.

The chain links TRBV4-3 to TRBJ1-2; tentative D call: TRBD1 (6 bases). The V end lost 3 bases, the J end lost 1 base, and 9 bases lay between the germline ends. Germline V gene lookup returns CDR1 LGHNA and CDR2 YSLEER. This CDR3 contains 14 residues. CDR3 sequence (DNA): TGCGCCAGCAGCCAGGGGGCGTATAACTATGGCTACACCTTC. Its translation is CASSQGAYNYGYTF.

The gene calls are TRBV13 and TRBJ2-5, with TRBD1 identical over 9 bases. TRBJ2-7 matches the DNA end more closely, so the J call is doubtful. This CDR3 comprises 16 residues. The germline gives CDR1 PRHDT, CDR2 FYEKMQ (reference sequence). CDR3 loop: CASSLQTGTGYYEQYF. As DNA, the CDR3 is TGTGCCAGCAGCTTACAAACCGGGACAGGGTACTACGAGCAGTACTTC.

This sequence joins TRBV27 and TRBJ2-1, with TRBD1 matching over 10 bases. J was trimmed by 7 bases and V by 4 bases; bases with no gene match: 10. CDR3 length: 16 residues. CDR1 MNHEY and CDR2 SMNVEV come from the germline V gene (reference sequence). The CDR3 DNA reads as TGTGCCAGCAGTTCGGGCACCGGGACAGGGGCTAATGAGCAGTTCTTC. Protein sequence: CASSSGTGTGANEQFF.

The chain carries TRBV9 and TRBJ2-1, with TRBD2 matching 8 bases. The CDR3 extends over 17 amino acids. V was pared by 3 bases and J by 7 bases, with 15 bases of the junction left unmatched. Germline CDR1 and CDR2: SGDLS and YYNGEE. CDR3 sequence: CASSARAGGFFLNEQFF. CDR3 in DNA: TGTGCCAGCAGCGCGAGGGCGGGAGGCTTTTTTTTAAATGAGCAGTTCTTC.

The V gene is TRBV27, the J gene TRBJ2-1; 10 bases fit TRBD2. V trimming: 5 bases; J trimming: 1 base; junction bases outside the gene matches: 5. The CDR3 contains 16 residues. Germline V lookup: CDR1 MNHEY, CDR2 SMNVEV (reference sequence). CDR3 nucleotide sequence: TGTGCCAGCAGTACGACTAGCGGGCGATCCTACAATGAGCAGTTCTTC. It specifies CASSTTSGRSYNEQFF.

The V gene is TRBV19, the J gene TRBJ1-1, with TRBD1 matching 7 bases. The trim removed 7 bases at V and 0 bases at J, leaving 5 bases unmatched. CDR1 and CDR2 (germline): LNHDA, SQIVND (reference sequence). The CDR3 extends over 14 amino acids. The CDR3 is CASTSGQLNTEAFF. CDR3 sequence (DNA): TGTGCCAGTACCTCGGGACAGTTGAACACTGAAGCTTTCTTT.